This TCR beta chain was captured by sequencing in a study of a mutant IDH1 vaccine in newly diagnosed glioma (dated by TCRdb to about 2021). Turning to the overall study: In the chemotherapy-containing groups, vaccination started alongside temozolomide cycles, whereas in patients who had radiotherapy alone it started 4-6 weeks after radiotherapy. Of the roughly 34 treated patients, about 60% were male and approximately 40% were female, and the mean age was 40.4 years. Before enrollment, patients had received standard therapy of radiotherapy alone, temozolomide alone, or radiochemotherapy with temozolomide; most received the combination. The week-35 safety follow-up took place at visit V12, and the week-47 end of study took place at visit V13. Peripheral blood was drawn at six visits: V03 (baseline), V05, V07, V10, V12 and V13. For exploratory analyses, about 25 treated patients had longitudinal TCRB deep sequencing done wherever samples were available. Results and caveats for the whole study, not just this receptor: According to the authors, sample limitations meant that analyses of patient blood samples could not be reproduced. PBMC samples for TCRB deep sequencing were selected based on availability. Immune responses induced by the vaccine were seen in approximately 93% of patients across multiple MHC alleles. No apparent relationship was observed between pseudoprogression and alterations in the top peripheral T cell clonotypes detected by TCRB sequencing.

Trimming leaves V shorter by 0 bases and J shorter by 3 bases, with the junction holding 5 bases beyond the gene matches. From the cysteine up to the phenylalanine, the CDR3 has a length of 16 residues. The CDR3 DNA has 48 bases and is translated from base 1. Based on the germline V gene, the CDR1 and CDR2 sequences are SGHRS and YFSETQ. In light of the paper, this sample's time point label describes: week 35, safety follow-up. Every vaccine dose consisted of 300 ug of a 20-mer mutant IDH1 peptide in Montanide, administered subcutaneously together with topical imiquimod. Eight vaccinations were administered to patients in weeks 1, 3, 5, 7, 11, 15, 19 and 23, corresponding to visits V03 through V10. The donors had newly diagnosed IDH1-mutant astrocytomas of WHO grade 3 or 4 that showed loss of nuclear ATRX. The samples were drawn from NOA16, a multicentre, single-arm, open-label phase I trial in Germany that tested a mutant IDH1 peptide vaccine in humans for the first time. Genomic DNA for TCRB sequencing was isolated from EDTA blood with the DNeasy Blood and Tissue Kit.

Library preparation was by the immunoSEQ multiplex PCR assay. Rearranged TCR beta chain sequences were amplified with the hsTCRB Kit following the manufacturer's protocol. Sequencing of TCRB libraries was carried out on an Illumina MiSeq. Per the source publication's procedure: The proprietary platform of the kit vendor was used for demultiplexing, trimming and gene mapping. TCRdb took over this immuneACCESS table, retaining in-frame rearrangements with V and J assigned. Such tables are incomplete; in checked studies, under half of the missing clones stem from an unresolved V gene, and the remainder is unexplained. That table furnishes V, J and clone size, whereas the DNA furnished D and trimming. This sample lists 34,000 or so clones; roughly 86% were detected once. Of the sample, just over 15% falls within the top ten clones. A note on this clone: This clone's antigen is unknown. Per-nucleotide qualities are absent, and no much larger clonotype sits a single base away.

The sequencing used PBMCs, collected from a glioma patient whose treatment included an IDH1 peptide vaccine. The TCR sequence derives from a man aged 30-40 years with glioma. This chain joins TRBV5-1 to TRBJ2-2, and TRBD2 matches 7 of the central bases. The DNA sequence reads TGCGCCAGCAGCTTGGAGGGCGGGAGTTACACCGGGGAGCTGTTTTTT. Its amino acids are CASSLEGGSYTGELFF.